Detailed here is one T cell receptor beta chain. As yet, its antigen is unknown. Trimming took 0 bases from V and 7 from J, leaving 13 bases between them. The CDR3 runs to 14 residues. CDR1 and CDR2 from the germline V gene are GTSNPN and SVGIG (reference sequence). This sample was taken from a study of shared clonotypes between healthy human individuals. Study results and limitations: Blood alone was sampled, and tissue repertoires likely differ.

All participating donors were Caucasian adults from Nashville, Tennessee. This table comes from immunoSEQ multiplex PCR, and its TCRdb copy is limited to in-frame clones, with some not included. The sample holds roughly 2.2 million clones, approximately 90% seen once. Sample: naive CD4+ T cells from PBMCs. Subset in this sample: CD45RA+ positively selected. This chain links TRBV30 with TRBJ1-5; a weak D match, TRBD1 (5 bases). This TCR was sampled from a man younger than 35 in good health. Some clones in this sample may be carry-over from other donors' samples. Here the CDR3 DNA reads TGTGCCTGGAGTGTCTCAGGGTCTTGGCAGCCCCAGCATTTT. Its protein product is CAWSVSGSWQPQHF. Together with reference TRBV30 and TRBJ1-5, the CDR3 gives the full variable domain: SQTIHQWPATLVQPVGSPLSLECTVEGTSNPNLYWYRQAAGRGLQLLFYSVGIGQISSEVPQNLSASRPQDRQFILSSKKLLLSDSGFYLCAWSVSGSWQPQHFGDGTRLSIL.